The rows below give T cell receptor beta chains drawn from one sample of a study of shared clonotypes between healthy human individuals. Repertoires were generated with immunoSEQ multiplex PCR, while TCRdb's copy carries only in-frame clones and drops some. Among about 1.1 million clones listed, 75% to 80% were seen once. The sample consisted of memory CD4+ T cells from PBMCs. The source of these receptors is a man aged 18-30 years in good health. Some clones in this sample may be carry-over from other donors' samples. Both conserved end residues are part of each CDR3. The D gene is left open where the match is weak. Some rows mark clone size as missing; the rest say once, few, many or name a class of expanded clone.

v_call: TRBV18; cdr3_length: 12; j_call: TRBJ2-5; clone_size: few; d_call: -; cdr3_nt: TGTGCCAGCTCACCATCGGGGGAGACCCAGTACTTC; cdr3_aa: CASSPSGETQYF
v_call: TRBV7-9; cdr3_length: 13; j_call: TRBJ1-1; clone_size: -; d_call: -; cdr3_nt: TGTGCCAGCAGCCCCGGGGGCGCGAGGGAAGCTTTCTTT; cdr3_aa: CASSPGGAREAFF
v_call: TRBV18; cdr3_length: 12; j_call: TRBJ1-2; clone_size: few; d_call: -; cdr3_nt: TGTGCCAGCTCACCAGGGGAGGAGGGCTACACCTTC; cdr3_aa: CASSPGEEGYTF
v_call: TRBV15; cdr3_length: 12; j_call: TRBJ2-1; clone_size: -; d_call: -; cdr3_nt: TGTGCCACCAGCAGAGATAAGGCAGCGCAGTTCTTC; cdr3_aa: CATSRDKAAQFF
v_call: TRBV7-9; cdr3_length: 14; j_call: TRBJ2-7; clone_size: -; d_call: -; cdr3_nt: TGTGCCAGCAGCTTAGACCTGTCCCCCTACGAGCAGTACTTC; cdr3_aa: CASSLDLSPYEQYF
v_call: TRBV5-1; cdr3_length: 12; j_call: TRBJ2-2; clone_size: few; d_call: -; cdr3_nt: TGCGCCAGCAGCCAGGACACCGGGGAGCTGTTTTTT; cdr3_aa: CASSQDTGELFF
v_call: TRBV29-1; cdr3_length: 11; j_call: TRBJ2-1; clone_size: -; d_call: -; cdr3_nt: TGCAGCGTTGGTTCAGGGAACGAGCAGTTCTTC; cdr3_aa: CSVGSGNEQFF
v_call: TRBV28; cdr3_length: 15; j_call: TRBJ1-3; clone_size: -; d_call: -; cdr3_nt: TGTGCCAGCAGTTTATTCGGCCCGGATGGGAACACCATATATTTT; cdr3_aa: CASSLFGPDGNTIYF
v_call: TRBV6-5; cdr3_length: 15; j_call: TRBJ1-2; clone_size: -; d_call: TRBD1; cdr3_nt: TGTGCCAGCAGTTACGGGACAGATCGTTACTATGGCTACACCTTC; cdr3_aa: CASSYGTDRYYGYTF
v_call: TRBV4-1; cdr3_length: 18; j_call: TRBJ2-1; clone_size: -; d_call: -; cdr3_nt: TGCGCCAGCAGCCCCAGGGACTTCCAGGATGTATCCTACAATGAGCAGTTCTTC; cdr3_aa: CASSPRDFQDVSYNEQFF
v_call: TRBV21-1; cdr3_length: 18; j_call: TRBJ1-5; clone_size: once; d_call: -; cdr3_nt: TGTGCCAGCAGCCGAACCCGGAATGCAGGGGGGGTTGGTCAGCCCCAGCATTTT; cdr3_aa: CASSRTRNAGGVGQPQHF
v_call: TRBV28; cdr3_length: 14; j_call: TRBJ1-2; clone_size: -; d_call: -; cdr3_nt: TGTGCCAGCAGTTTATCCTCGGGGGGCTATGGCTACACCTTC; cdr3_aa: CASSLSSGGYGYTF
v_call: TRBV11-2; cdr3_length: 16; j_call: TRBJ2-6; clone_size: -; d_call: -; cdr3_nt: TGTGCCAGCAGCTTACGGGCCGGGACTGGGGCCAACGTCCTGACTTTC; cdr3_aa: CASSLRAGTGANVLTF
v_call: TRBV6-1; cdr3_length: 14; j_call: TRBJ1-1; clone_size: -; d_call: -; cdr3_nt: TGTGCCAGCAGTAAACAGGTGCTTGTAGCTGAAGCTTTCTTT; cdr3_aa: CASSKQVLVAEAFF
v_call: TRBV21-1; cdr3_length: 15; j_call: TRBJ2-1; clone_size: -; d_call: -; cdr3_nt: TGTGCCAGCAGCAAAGTCCAGCGGGAGGACAATGAGCAGTTCTTC; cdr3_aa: CASSKVQREDNEQFF
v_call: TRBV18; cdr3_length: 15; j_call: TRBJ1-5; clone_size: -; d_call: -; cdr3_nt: TGTGCCAGCTCACCATTCGTCCGGGGGGATCAGCCCCAGCATTTT; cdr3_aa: CASSPFVRGDQPQHF
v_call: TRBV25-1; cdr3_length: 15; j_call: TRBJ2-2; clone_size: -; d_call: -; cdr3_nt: TGTGCCAGCAGTGAAGCGGGAATAAACACCGGGGAGCTGTTTTTT; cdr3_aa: CASSEAGINTGELFF
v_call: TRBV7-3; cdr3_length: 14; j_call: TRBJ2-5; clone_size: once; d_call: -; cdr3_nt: TGTGCCAGCAGCCTACAGGGAGGCTTAGAGACCCAGTACTTC; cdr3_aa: CASSLQGGLETQYF
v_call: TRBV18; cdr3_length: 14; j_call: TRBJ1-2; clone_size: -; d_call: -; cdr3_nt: TGTGCCAGCTCACCTACGGACAAAAACTATGGCTACACCTTC; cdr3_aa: CASSPTDKNYGYTF
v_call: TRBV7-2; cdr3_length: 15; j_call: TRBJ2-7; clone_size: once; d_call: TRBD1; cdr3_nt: TGTGCCAGCAGCTTACGAGCAGGGGGTGATTACGAGCAGTACTTC; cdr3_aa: CASSLRAGGDYEQYF
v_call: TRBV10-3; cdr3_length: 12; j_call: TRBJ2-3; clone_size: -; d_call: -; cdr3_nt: TGTGCCATCTCGAGGGATGGAGATACGCAGTATTTT; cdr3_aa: CAISRDGDTQYF
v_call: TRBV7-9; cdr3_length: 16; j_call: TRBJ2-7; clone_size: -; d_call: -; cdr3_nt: TGTGCCAGCAGCACTATGGGGGGGGCTGGAACCTACGAGCAGTACTTC; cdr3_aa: CASSTMGGAGTYEQYF
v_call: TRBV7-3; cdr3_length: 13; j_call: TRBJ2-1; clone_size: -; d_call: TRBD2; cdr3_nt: TGTGCCAGCAGCTCCAGCGGGAGTAGGGAGCAGTTCTTC; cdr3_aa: CASSSSGSREQFF
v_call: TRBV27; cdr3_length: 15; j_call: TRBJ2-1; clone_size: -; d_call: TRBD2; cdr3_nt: TGTGCCAGCACCGAGGGACTAGCACTTCTCAATGAGCAGTTCTTC; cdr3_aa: CASTEGLALLNEQFF
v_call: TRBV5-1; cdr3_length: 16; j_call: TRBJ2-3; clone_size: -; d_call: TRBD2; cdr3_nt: TGCGCCAGCAGACACGGGAGGGCCTTAGCCACAGATACGCAGTATTTT; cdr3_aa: CASRHGRALATDTQYF
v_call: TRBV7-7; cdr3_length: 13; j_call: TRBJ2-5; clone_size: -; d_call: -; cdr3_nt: TGTGCCAGCAGCAGGACAGAAAAAGAGACCCAGTACTTC; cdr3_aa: CASSRTEKETQYF
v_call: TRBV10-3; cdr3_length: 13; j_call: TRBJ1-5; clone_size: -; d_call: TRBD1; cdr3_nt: TGTGCCATCAAAGGACAGGGCGATCAGCCCCAGCATTTT; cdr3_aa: CAIKGQGDQPQHF
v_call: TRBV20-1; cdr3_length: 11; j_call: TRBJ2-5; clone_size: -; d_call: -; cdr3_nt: TGCAGTGCCGCGGGGAAAGAGACCCAGTACTTC; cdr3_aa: CSAAGKETQYF
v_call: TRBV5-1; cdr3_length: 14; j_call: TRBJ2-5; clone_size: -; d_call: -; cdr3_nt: TGCGCCAGCAGCTCACAGGGCCTTGGGGAGACCCAGTACTTC; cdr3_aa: CASSSQGLGETQYF
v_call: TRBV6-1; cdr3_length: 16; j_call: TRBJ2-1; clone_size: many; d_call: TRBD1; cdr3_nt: TGTGCCAGCAGTGAAGAGTGGGGACAGGGTTACAATGAGCAGTTCTTC; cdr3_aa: CASSEEWGQGYNEQFF
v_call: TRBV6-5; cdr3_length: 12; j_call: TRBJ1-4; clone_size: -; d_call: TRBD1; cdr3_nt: TGTGCCAGCTCGACAGGGGGAGAAAAACTGTTTTTT; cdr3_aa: CASSTGGEKLFF
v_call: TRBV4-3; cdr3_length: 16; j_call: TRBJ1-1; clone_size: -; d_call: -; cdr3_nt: TGCGCCAGCAGCCAGATTTACGGAACCATGAACACTGAAGCTTTCTTT; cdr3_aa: CASSQIYGTMNTEAFF
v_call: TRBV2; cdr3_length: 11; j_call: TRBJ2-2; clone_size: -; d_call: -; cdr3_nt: TGTGCGTCGGAAGGGAACGGGGAGCTGTTTTTT; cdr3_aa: CASEGNGELFF
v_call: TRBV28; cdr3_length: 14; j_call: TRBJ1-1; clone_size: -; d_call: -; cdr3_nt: TGTGCCAGCAGGGGTTGGGAGGTGAACACTGAAGCTTTCTTT; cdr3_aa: CASRGWEVNTEAFF
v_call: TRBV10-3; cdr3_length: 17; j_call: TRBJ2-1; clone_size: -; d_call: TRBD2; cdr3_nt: TGTGCCATCAGTGACCATACTAGCGGGGCCCTTATGAATGAGCAGTTCTTC; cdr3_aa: CAISDHTSGALMNEQFF
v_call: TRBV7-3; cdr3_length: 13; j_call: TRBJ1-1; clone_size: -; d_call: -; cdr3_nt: TGTGCCAGCAGCTTAATCCTGAACACTGAAGCTTTCTTT; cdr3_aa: CASSLILNTEAFF
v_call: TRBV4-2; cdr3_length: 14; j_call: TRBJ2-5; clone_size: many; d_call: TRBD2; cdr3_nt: TGTGCCAGCAGCCAAGGGGGAGGGGCGGAGACCCAGTACTTC; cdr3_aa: CASSQGGGAETQYF
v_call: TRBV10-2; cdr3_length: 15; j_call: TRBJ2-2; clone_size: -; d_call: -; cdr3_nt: TGCGCCAGCAGGCCTAGGGGGAGTAGTGCCGGGGAGCTGTTTTTT; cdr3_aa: CASRPRGSSAGELFF
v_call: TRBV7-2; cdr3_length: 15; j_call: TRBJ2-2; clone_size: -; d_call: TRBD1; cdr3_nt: TGTGCCAGCAGCTTAGGAGGGGGCGTCGCCGGGGAGCTGTTTTTT; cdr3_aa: CASSLGGGVAGELFF
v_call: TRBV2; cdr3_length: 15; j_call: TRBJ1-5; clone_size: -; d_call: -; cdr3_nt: TGTGCCAGCAGCGACCGGACAGAGCGTAATCAGCCCCAGCATTTT; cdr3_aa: CASSDRTERNQPQHF
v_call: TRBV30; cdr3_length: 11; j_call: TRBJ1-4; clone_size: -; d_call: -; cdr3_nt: TGTGCCTGGTGGTTTAATGAAAAACTGTTTTTT; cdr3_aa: CAWWFNEKLFF
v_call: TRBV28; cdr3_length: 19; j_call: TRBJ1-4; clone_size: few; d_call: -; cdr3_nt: TGTGCCAGCAGTTTATTTGGGGTTCGGGGTCCCCGGGCTAATGAAAAACTGTTTTTT; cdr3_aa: CASSLFGVRGPRANEKLFF
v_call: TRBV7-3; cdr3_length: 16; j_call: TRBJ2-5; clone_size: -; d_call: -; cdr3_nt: TGTGCCAGCAGCCCAGCACCCCAGGGTGGGGGAGAGACCCAGTACTTC; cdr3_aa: CASSPAPQGGGETQYF
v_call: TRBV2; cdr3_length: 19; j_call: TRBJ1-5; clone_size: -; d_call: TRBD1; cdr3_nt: TGTGCCAGCAGTGGGCAGGGGACAGCGGCTGTGGGCAGTAATCAGCCCCAGCATTTT; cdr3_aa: CASSGQGTAAVGSNQPQHF
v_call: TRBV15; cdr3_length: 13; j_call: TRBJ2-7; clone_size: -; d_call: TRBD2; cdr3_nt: TGTGCCACCAGCAGAGTCCGGGGGGGAGAGGAGAACTTC; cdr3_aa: CATSRVRGGEENF
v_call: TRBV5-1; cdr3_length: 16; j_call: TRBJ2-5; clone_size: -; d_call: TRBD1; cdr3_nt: TGCGCCAGCAGCCCCGAACCTCGGACAGGTCAAGAGACCCAGTACTTC; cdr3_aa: CASSPEPRTGQETQYF
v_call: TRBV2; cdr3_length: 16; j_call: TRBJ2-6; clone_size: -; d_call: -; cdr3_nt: TGTGCCAGCAGTGCGTGGGCTAGCTCTGGGGCCAACGTCCTGACTTTC; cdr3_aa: CASSAWASSGANVLTF
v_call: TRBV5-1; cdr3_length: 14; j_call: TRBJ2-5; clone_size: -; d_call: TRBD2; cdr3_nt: TGCGCCAGCAGCCACGCGGGGGGTTCGGAGACCCAGTACTTC; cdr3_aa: CASSHAGGSETQYF
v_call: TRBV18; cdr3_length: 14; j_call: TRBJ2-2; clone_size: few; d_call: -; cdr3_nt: TGTGCCAGCTCGCTAGACTGGAACACCGGGGAGCTGTTTTTT; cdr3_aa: CASSLDWNTGELFF
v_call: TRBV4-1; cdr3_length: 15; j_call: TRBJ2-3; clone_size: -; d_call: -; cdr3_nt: TGCGCCAGCAGCCAAGATTGGGCTAGCAGAGATACGCAGTATTTT; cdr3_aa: CASSQDWASRDTQYF